Presented here are 24 T cell receptor beta chains from one specimen sequenced in a study of naive and memory T cell subsets. Two oligonucleotides, mixed equimolar, formed the beta constant-region primer covering TRBC1 and TRBC2. TCRdb called the UMI-ligation and nested PCR reads again in MiXCR, with one record for every CDR3 protein. The sample has 65,000 to 85,000 distinct CDR3 sequences; approximately 14% are singletons. Sequenced input: central memory CD4+ T cells from blood. These receptors were collected from a human donor in good health.

This clonotype was detected only a few times. This chain connects TRBV11-1 to TRBJ1-2; 8 nucleotides agree with TRBD1. Trimming took 5 bases from V and 4 from J; bases not matched to a gene: 9. Germline V lookup: CDR1 SGHAT, CDR2 FQDESV (reference sequence). This CDR3 is 15 amino acids long. Written as DNA, the CDR3 is TGTGCCAGCAGCCCTAGGACAGGGCACCTCTATGGCTACACCTTC. Translation gives CASSPRTGHLYGYTF.

This clonotype occurred a few times. The chain links TRBV24-1 to TRBJ2-3, with TRBD1 identical over 9 bases. The CDR3 runs 15 residues. The V gene end was trimmed by 2 bases and the J gene end by 6 bases; junction bases not matched to a gene: 5. CDR1 and CDR2 from the germline V gene are KGHDR and SFDVKD. CDR3 region: CATSDYPGQGDTQYF. In DNA form, the CDR3 reads TGTGCCACCAGTGATTACCCGGGACAGGGCGATACGCAGTATTTT.

This clonotype was observed many times. This chain joins TRBV7-2 and TRBJ2-1; the D gene could be TRBD1 or TRBD2 (5 bases each). The length of the CDR3 is 16 residues. Germline CDR1 reads SGHTA; CDR2 reads FQGNSA. V lost 8 bases and J 4 bases, leaving 21 bases between the germline ends. CDR3 in amino acids: CASEPMGVGSYNEQFF. CDR3 nucleotides: TGTGCCAGCGAGCCCATGGGGGTCGGGTCATACAATGAGCAGTTCTTC.

This clonotype was counted many times. J is TRBJ2-3 and V is TRBV7-2, with TRBD2 as a possible D gene (6 bases). Germline V gene data show CDR1 as SGHTA and CDR2 as FQGNSA. The germline V and J ends were trimmed by 6 bases and 4 bases, with 14 bases remaining between them. The CDR3 is made up of 14 amino acids. The CDR3 coding sequence is TGTGCCAGCAGTCCCGTGCGGGGTCCAGATACGCAGTATTTT. Translation gives CASSPVRGPDTQYF.

This clonotype was picked up many times. The chain joins TRBV20-1 to TRBJ2-7; no firm D call. The V gene's germline CDR1 is DFQATT and CDR2 SNEGSKA (reference sequence). This CDR3 is 13 amino acids long. V was pared by 5 bases and J by 2 bases, with 13 bases between. The CDR3 region has the DNA TGCAGTGCTCCCGCCCATCCCACCTACGAGCAGTACTTC. Protein sequence: CSAPAHPTYEQYF.

The chain is built from TRBV7-2 and TRBJ2-3; the D gene is possibly TRBD1 (5 bases). CDR3 length: 12 residues. Between the trimmed V and J ends, which lost 5 bases and 6 bases, there was a span of 9 bases. Germline V gene data show CDR1 as SGHTA and CDR2 as FQGNSA. The CDR3, as DNA: TGTGCCAGCAGCCTCCACAGGGATACGCAGTATTTT. It encodes CASSLHRDTQYF.

This rearrangement joins TRBV30 to TRBJ2-1; TRBD2 aligns across 10 bases. The length of the CDR3 is 12 residues. V lost 2 bases, J lost 13 bases, and 5 bases stayed unmatched. The germline gives CDR1 GTSNPN, CDR2 SVGIG (reference sequence). The CDR3 sequence is CAWSRTSGPQFF. The CDR3 region has the DNA TGTGCCTGGAGTCGGACTAGCGGCCCTCAGTTCTTC.

This clonotype was seen many times. The V call is TRBV12-3 or TRBV12-4, the J call TRBJ2-7, with D possibly matching TRBD2 (5 bases). V gave up 2 bases and J gave up 0 bases, with 11 bases separating them. The length of the CDR3 is 15 residues. CDR3 loop: CASSLRAAISYEQYF. The CDR3 DNA reads as TGTGCCAGCAGTTTACGAGCGGCAATCTCCTACGAGCAGTACTTC.

V usage is TRBV20-1 and J usage is TRBJ2-3; 9 positions match TRBD2. Germline lookup yields CDR1 DFQATT and CDR2 SNEGSKA (reference sequence). This CDR3 contains 15 residues. V shed 1 base and J 1 base; nucleotides not matched to a gene: 3. The CDR3 coding sequence is TGCAGTGCTAGAGTACCTAGCGGGGGCACAGATACGCAGTATTTT. This translates into CSARVPSGGTDTQYF.

The chain links TRBV6-4 to TRBJ2-1; TRBD2 aligns across 7 bases. The J segment lost 4 bases and the V segment lost 4 bases, leaving 7 bases of the junction unmatched. The germline CDR1 and CDR2 sequences are MRHNA and SNTAGT. The CDR3 length is 15 residues. CDR3 in amino acids: CASSGRLADYNEQFF. The CDR3 region has the DNA TGTGCCAGCAGTGGCCGACTAGCCGATTACAATGAGCAGTTCTTC.

The chain combines TRBV29-1 with TRBJ2-7, with TRBD2 as a possible D gene (6 bases). Germline V CDR1 and CDR2: SQVTM, ANQGSEA. This CDR3 has 15 residues. Trimming cost V 8 bases and J 5 bases, with 25 bases left between them. This CDR3 is CSYSGHQGLTNEQYF. CDR3 bases: TGCAGCTATTCCGGTCACCAGGGACTGACAAACGAGCAGTACTTC.

This clonotype showed up just a few times. This chain connects TRBV6-5 to TRBJ2-6; tentative D call: TRBD1 (6 bases). With 5 bases removed from V and 0 bases from J, the gap between germline ends came to 14 bases. Germline loops: CDR1 MNHEY, CDR2 SVGAGI. This CDR3 region has 17 residues. The CDR3 loop is CASSPGTRYSGANVLTF. CDR3 nucleotide sequence: TGTGCCAGCAGTCCCGGGACACGATACTCTGGGGCCAACGTCCTGACTTTC.

The table lists this clonotype with many counts. The chain joins TRBV20-1 to TRBJ2-7; TRBD1 matches 11 bases. The CDR3 covers 13 residues. Trimming cost V 1 base and J 6 bases; bases outside gene matches: 2. CDR1 and CDR2 from the germline V gene are DFQATT and SNEGSKA (reference sequence). Here the CDR3 reads CSARGTGGAEQYF. CDR3 bases: TGCAGTGCTAGAGGGACAGGGGGCGCCGAGCAGTACTTC.

This clonotype showed up just a few times. The chain links TRBV7-2 to TRBJ1-1; tentatively, D is TRBD1 (5 bases). This CDR3 spans 16 amino acids. CDR1 is SGHTA and CDR2 is FQGNSA in the germline V gene. Trimming removed 0 bases from V and 0 bases from J, with 11 bases in between. The CDR3 nucleotides read TGTGCCAGCAGCTTAGCAGGAGGGGAATTGAACACTGAAGCTTTCTTT. Translation gives CASSLAGGELNTEAFF.

Ten or more counts support this clonotype. V is TRBV27 and J is TRBJ1-5; no reliable D call. CDR1 is MNHEY, CDR2 SMNVEV, per germline (reference sequence). The length of the CDR3 is 15 residues. Trimming stripped 7 bases from V and 2 bases from J, with 15 bases between. The CDR3 region has the DNA TGTGCCAGCACTTCCGTGGTTTGGCGCAATCAGCCCCAGCATTTT. This codes for CASTSVVWRNQPQHF.

This chain joins TRBV7-2 and TRBJ2-3, with TRBD2 matching 9 bases. This CDR3 contains 16 residues. The V segment lost 5 bases and the J segment 5 bases; nucleotides outside the gene matches: 11. Per germline, CDR1 SGHTA and CDR2 FQGNSA. The CDR3 sequence: CASSPGGAGGIDTQYF. CDR3 nucleotide sequence: TGTGCCAGCAGCCCCGGAGGGGCGGGAGGGATAGATACGCAGTATTTT.

This clonotype was counted at least ten times. This chain uses TRBV20-1 with TRBJ1-2; D call uncertain. The V gene's germline CDR1 is DFQATT and CDR2 SNEGSKA (reference sequence). This CDR3 spans 15 amino acids. The germline V and J ends were trimmed by 0 bases and 5 bases, with 16 bases remaining between them. The CDR3 DNA reads TGCAGTGCTAGAGATTCCAGTATTGTCGATTATGGCTACACCTTC. This gives the protein CSARDSSIVDYGYTF.

V gene TRBV5-4 combines with J gene TRBJ2-5; TRBD2 matches 10 bases. The CDR3 is 17 residues long. The germline V gene encodes CDR1 SGHNT and CDR2 YYREEE (reference sequence). V was clipped by 5 bases and J by 2 bases; unmatched bases: 12. The CDR3 loop is CASSGGFISGGQETQYF. The CDR3 DNA follows: TGTGCCAGCAGTGGGGGGTTCATTAGCGGGGGGCAAGAGACCCAGTACTTC. The full variable domain, its missing parts supplied by reference TRBV5-4 and TRBJ2-5, is ETGVTQSPTHLIKTRGQQVTLRCSSQSGHNTVSWYQQALGQGPQFIFQYYREEENGRGNFPPRFSGLQFPNYSSELNVNALELDDSALYLCASSGGFISGGQETQYFGPGTRLLVL.

The V call is TRBV12-3 or TRBV12-4, the J call TRBJ2-3, with D unresolved. V lost 0 bases and J lost 0, with 7 bases in between. The CDR3 spans 15 residues. CDR3 sequence: CASSLAQASTDTQYF. In DNA form, the CDR3 reads TGTGCCAGCAGTTTAGCGCAGGCTAGCACAGATACGCAGTATTTT.

This clonotype came up many times. The chain's CDR3 is CASSMSGRANEQFF. The CDR3 coding sequence is TGTGCCAGTAGTATGAGTGGGAGGGCCAATGAGCAGTTCTTC. V is TRBV19 and J is TRBJ2-1; the match to TRBD2 covers 7 bases. Germline V CDR1 and CDR2: LNHDA, SQIVND (reference sequence). This CDR3 is built from 14 residues. V gave up 3 bases and J gave up 6 bases; unmatched junction bases: 5.

This clonotype was picked up a small number of times. The chain combines TRBV5-1 with TRBJ2-3, with a weak D call TRBD2 (6 bases). Trimming left V 2 bases short and J 1 base short, with 8 bases between. Germline V gene lookup returns CDR1 SGHRS and CDR2 YFSETQ. The CDR3 has 14 residues. CDR3 protein: CASSFASGTDTQYF. The CDR3 coding sequence is TGCGCCAGCAGCTTCGCTAGCGGCACAGATACGCAGTATTTT.

This clonotype was recorded a few times. V and J are TRBV7-9 and TRBJ1-1; D is unclear. CDR3 size: 12 residues. V lost 5 bases and J 3 bases, leaving 7 bases between the germline ends. The germline CDR1 and CDR2 sequences are SEHNR and FQNEAQ (reference sequence). The CDR3 spells CASSAQYTEAFF. The CDR3 DNA sequence: TGTGCCAGCAGCGCACAGTACACTGAAGCTTTCTTT. The full variable domain, its missing parts supplied by reference TRBV7-9 and TRBJ1-1, is DTGVSQNPRHKITKRGQNVTFRCDPISEHNRLYWYRQTLGQGPEFLTYFQNEAQLEKSRLLSDRFSAERPKGSFSTLEIQRTEQGDSAMYLCASSAQYTEAFFGQGTRLTVV.

This clonotype was picked up a small number of times. The chain has TRBV7-3 and TRBJ2-1; D is uncertain. This CDR3 contains 15 residues. CDR1 and CDR2 from the germline V gene are SGHTA and FQGTGA. V was shortened by 3 bases and J by 4 bases, with 13 bases between the two germline ends. CDR3: CASSFRASRYNEQFF. CDR3 in DNA: TGTGCCAGCAGCTTCCGGGCTAGTAGGTACAATGAGCAGTTCTTC.

CDR3 protein: CASSSIPGLHNNEQFF. For the CDR3, the DNA is TGCGCCAGCAGCTCAATCCCGGGATTACACAACAATGAGCAGTTCTTC. The chain uses TRBV5-1 and TRBJ2-1; D might be TRBD2 (5 bases). CDR3 length: 16 residues. V dropped 3 bases and J dropped 5 bases, with 18 bases sitting between them. Germline V gene sequence: CDR1 SGHRS, CDR2 YFSETQ.